This TCR beta chain was captured by sequencing in a study of CD8 T cells in Susac syndrome. This clonotype was recorded only once. The multiple sclerosis control group consisted of treatment-naive patients whose relapsing-remitting disease, which was either stable or active, fulfilled revised McDonald criteria. Random hexamers served to reverse transcribe roughly 0.45 to 1 ug RNA. By means of immunoSEQ multiplex PCR, TCR beta CDR3 spanning 54 Vbeta and 13 Jbeta underwent amplification. TCRdb itself ran the immunoSEQ multiplex PCR reads through MiXCR, one entry per CDR3 protein. The table lists 150,000 to 200,000 distinct CDR3 sequences, approximately 96% of them singletons. Per the germline V gene, CDR1 is SNHLY and CDR2 is FYNNEI. There are 12 residues in the CDR3. Trimming shortened V by 7 bases and J by 11 bases, and 17 bases separated the two germline ends.

The clonotype was recovered from a human donor with multiple sclerosis. The chain joins TRBV2 to TRBJ1-1; D gene ambiguous. Sequenced input: CD4+ T cells from PBMCs. The CDR3 DNA reads as TGTGCCAGCACCTGGAGCCAGCCCGGGGCTTTCTTT. Translating it yields CASTWSQPGAFF.